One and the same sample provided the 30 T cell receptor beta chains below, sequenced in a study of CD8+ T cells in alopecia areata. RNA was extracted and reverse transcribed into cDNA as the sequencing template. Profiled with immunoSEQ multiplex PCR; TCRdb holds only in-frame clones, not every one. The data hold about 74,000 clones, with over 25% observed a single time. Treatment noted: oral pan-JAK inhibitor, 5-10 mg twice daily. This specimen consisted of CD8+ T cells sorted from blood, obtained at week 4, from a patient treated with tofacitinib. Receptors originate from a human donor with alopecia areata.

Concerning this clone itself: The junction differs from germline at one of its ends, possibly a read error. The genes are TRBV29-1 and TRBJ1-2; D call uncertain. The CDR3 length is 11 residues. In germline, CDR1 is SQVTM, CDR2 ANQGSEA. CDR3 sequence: CSVDGPAATPF. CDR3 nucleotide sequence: TGCAGCGTTGACGGTCCGGCGGCTACCCCCTTC.

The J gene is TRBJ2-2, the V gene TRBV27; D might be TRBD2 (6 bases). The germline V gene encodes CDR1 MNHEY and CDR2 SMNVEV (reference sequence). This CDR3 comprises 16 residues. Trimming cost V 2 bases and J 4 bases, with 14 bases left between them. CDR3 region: CASSLAGRERTGELFF. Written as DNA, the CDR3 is TGTGCCAGCAGTTTAGCGGGCCGGGAGCGCACCGGGGAGCTGTTTTTT.

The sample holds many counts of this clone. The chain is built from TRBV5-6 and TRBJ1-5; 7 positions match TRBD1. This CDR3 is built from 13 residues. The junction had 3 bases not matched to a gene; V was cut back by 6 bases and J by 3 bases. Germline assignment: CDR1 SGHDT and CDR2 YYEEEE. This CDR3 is CASTTGFNQPQHF. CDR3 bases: TGTGCCAGCACGACAGGGTTCAATCAGCCCCAGCATTTT.

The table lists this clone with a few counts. This chain's CDR3 is CASSYAPPGMNEETQYF. The CDR3 DNA reads TGTGCCAGCAGCTATGCGCCGCCCGGGATGAATGAAGAGACCCAGTACTTC. The J gene is TRBJ2-5, the V gene TRBV2, with D maybe TRBD2 (5 bases). The CDR3 runs to 17 residues. Germline CDR1 SNHLY, CDR2 FYNNEI. V was pared by 6 bases and J by 3 bases, with 23 bases between.

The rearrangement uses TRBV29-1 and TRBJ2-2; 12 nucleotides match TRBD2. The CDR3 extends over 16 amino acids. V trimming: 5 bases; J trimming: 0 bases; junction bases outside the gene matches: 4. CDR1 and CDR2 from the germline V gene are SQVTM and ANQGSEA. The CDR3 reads CSVRGLAGTNTGELFF. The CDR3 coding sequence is TGCAGCGTTCGTGGACTAGCGGGAACGAACACCGGGGAGCTGTTTTTT.

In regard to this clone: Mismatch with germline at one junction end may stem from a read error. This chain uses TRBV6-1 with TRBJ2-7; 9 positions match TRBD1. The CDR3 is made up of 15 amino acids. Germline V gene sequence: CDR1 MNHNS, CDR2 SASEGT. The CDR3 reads CASSEGTGGSDEQYF. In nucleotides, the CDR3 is TGTGCCAGCAGTGAAGGTACAGGGGGCTCCGACGAGCAGTACTTC.

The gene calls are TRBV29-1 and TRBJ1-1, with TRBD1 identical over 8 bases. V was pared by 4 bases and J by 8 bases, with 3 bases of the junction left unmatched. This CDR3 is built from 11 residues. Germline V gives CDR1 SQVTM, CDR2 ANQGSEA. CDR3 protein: CSVVDRGEAFF. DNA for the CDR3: TGCAGCGTTGTAGACAGGGGAGAAGCTTTCTTT.

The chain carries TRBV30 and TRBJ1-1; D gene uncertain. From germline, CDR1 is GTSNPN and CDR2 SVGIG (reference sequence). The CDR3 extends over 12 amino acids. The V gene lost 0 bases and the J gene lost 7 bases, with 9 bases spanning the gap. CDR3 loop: CAWSVGYHEAFF. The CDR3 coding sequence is TGTGCCTGGAGTGTGGGTTACCATGAAGCTTTCTTT.

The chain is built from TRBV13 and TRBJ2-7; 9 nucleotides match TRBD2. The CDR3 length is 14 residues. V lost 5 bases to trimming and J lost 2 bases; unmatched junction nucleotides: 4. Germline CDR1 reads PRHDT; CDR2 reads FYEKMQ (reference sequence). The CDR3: CASSLAGPTYEQYF. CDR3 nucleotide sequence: TGTGCCAGCAGCCTAGCGGGGCCCACCTACGAGCAGTACTTC.

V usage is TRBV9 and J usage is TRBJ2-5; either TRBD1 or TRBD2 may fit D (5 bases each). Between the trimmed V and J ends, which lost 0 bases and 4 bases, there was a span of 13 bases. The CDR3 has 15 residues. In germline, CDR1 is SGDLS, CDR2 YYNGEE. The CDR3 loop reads CASSVESFGGETQYF. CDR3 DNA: TGTGCCAGCAGCGTAGAATCATTTGGGGGAGAGACCCAGTACTTC.

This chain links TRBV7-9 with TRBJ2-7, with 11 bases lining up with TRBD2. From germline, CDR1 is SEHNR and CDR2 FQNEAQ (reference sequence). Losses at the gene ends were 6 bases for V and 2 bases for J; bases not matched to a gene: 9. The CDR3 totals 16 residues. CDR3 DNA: TGTGCCAGCAGTAGCACGATAGCGGGAGGGACCTACGAGCAGTACTTC. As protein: CASSSTIAGGTYEQYF. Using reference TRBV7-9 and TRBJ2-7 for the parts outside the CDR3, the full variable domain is DTGVSQNPRHKITKRGQNVTFRCDPISEHNRLYWYRQTLGQGPEFLTYFQNEAQLEKSRLLSDRFSAERPKGSFSTLEIQRTEQGDSAMYLCASSSTIAGGTYEQYFGPGTRLTVT.

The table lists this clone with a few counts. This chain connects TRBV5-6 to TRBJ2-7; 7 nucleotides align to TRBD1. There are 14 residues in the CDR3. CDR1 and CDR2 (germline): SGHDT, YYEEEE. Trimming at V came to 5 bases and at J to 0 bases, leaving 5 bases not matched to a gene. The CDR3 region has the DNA TGTGCCAGCAGTCATGGGACAGCCTCCTACGAGCAGTACTTC. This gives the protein CASSHGTASYEQYF. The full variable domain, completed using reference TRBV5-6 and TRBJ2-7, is DAGVTQSPTHLIKTRGQQVTLRCSPKSGHDTVSWYQQALGQGPQFIFQYYEEEERQRGNFPDRFSGHQFPNYSSELNVNALLLGDSALYLCASSHGTASYEQYFGPGTRLTVT.

The CDR3 sequence is CASSLSQENQPQHF. The CDR3 region has the DNA TGTGCCAGCAGCTTGAGTCAGGAGAATCAGCCCCAGCATTTT. V usage is TRBV7-9 and J usage is TRBJ1-5; D is unclear. The CDR3 consists of 14 residues. Trimming removed 3 bases from V and 4 bases from J, with 10 bases in between. Germline-derived CDR1 and CDR2 are SEHNR and FQNEAQ (reference sequence).

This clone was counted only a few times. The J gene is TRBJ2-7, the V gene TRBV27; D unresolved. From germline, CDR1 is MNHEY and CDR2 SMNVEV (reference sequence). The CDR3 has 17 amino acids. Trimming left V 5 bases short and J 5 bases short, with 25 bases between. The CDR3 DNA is TGTGCCAGCAGTCCCAACAAGATAGGCCAAAAATACCACGAGCAGTACTTC. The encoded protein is CASSPNKIGQKYHEQYF.

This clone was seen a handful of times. CDR3 amino acids: CASSHGVMNTEAFF. CDR3 sequence (DNA): TGTGCCAGCAGCCATGGGGTAATGAACACTGAAGCTTTCTTT. The V call is TRBV7-9, the J call TRBJ1-1; D call uncertain. The length of the CDR3 is 14 residues. V lost 5 bases and J lost 0, with 10 bases in between. Looked up from germline, CDR1 is SEHNR and CDR2 is FQNEAQ (reference sequence). Together with reference TRBV7-9 and TRBJ1-1, the CDR3 gives the full variable domain: DTGVSQNPRHKITKRGQNVTFRCDPISEHNRLYWYRQTLGQGPEFLTYFQNEAQLEKSRLLSDRFSAERPKGSFSTLEIQRTEQGDSAMYLCASSHGVMNTEAFFGQGTRLTVV.

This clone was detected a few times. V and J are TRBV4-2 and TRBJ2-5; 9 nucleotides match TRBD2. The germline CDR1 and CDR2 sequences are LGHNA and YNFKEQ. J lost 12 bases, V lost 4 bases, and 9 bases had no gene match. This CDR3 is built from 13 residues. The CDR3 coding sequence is TGTGCCAGCAGCCCGGGGATAGCGGGGGCCGAGTACTTC. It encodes CASSPGIAGAEYF.

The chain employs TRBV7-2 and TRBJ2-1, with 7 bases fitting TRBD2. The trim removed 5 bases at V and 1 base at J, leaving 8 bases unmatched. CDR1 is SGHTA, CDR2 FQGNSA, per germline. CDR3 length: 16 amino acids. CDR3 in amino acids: CASSRGVQRSYNEQFF. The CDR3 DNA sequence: TGTGCCAGCAGCCGGGGGGTCCAGAGGTCCTACAATGAGCAGTTCTTC.

The CDR3 sequence: CASSLFSSSNQPQHF. DNA of the CDR3: TGTGCCAGCAGCTTGTTTTCCAGTAGCAATCAGCCCCAGCATTTT. The chain couples TRBV5-6 to TRBJ1-5; D remains unclear. CDR1 and CDR2 (germline): SGHDT, YYEEEE. The length of the CDR3 is 15 residues. The V and J ends lost 1 base and 0 bases respectively, with 8 bases between them.

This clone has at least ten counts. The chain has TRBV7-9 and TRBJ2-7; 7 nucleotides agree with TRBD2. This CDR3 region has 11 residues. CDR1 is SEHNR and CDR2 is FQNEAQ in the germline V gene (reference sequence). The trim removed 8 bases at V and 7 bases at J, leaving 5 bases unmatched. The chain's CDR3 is CASQRDAEQYF. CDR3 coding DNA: TGTGCCAGCCAGCGGGACGCTGAGCAGTACTTC.

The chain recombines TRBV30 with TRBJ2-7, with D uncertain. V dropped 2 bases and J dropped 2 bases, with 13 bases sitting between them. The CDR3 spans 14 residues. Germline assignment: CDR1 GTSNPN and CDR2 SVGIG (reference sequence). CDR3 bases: TGTGCCTGGAGTAATGGGATAAACCCCTACGAGCAGTACTTC. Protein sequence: CAWSNGINPYEQYF.

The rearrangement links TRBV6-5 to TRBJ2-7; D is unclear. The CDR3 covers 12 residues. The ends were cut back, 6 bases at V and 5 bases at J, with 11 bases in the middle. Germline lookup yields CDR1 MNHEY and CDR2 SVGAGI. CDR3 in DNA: TGTGCCAGCAGCCCGACAAGGCACGAGCAGTACTTC. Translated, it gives CASSPTRHEQYF.

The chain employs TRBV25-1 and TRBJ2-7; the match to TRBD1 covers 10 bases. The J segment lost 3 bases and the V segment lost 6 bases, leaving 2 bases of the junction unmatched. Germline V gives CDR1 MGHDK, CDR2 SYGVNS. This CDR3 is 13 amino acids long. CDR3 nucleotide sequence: TGTGCCAGCAGGGGACAGGGGCACTACGAGCAGTACTTC. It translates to CASRGQGHYEQYF.

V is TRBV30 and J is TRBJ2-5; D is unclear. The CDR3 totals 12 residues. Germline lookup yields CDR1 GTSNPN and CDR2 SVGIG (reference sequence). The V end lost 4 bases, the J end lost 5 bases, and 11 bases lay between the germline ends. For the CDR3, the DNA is TGTGCCTGGATTACCTACGGGGAGACCCAGTACTTC. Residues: CAWITYGETQYF.

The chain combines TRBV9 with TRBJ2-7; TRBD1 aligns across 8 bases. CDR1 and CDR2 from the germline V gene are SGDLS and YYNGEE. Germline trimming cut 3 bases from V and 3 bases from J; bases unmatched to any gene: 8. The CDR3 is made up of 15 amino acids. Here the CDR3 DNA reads TGTGCCAGCAGCGCAGGATGGGGACAGGTCTACGAGCAGTACTTC. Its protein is CASSAGWGQVYEQYF.

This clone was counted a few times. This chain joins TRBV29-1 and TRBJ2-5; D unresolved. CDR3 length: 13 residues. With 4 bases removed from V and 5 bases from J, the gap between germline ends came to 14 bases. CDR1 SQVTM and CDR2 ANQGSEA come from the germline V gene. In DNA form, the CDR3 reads TGCAGCGTTGTAGGAGACGGACGGGAGACCCAGTACTTC. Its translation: CSVVGDGRETQYF.

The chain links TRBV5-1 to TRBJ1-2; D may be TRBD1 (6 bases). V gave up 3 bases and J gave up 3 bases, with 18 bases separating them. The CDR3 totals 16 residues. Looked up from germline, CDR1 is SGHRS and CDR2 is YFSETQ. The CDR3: CASSWGDNEFDYGYTF. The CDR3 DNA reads TGCGCCAGCAGCTGGGGGGACAATGAATTCGACTATGGCTACACCTTC.

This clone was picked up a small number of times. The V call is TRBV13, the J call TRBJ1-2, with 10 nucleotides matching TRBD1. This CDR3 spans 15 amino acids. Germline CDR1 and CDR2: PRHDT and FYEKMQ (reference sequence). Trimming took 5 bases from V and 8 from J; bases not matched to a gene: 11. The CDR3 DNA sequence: TGTGCCAGCAGCCCCCTCGGGACAGGGGAGAAGGGCTACACCTTC. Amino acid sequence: CASSPLGTGEKGYTF.

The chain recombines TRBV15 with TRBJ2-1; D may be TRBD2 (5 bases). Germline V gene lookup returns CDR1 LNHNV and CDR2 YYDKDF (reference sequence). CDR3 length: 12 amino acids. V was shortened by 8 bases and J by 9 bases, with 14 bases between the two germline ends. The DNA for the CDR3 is TGTGCCACCGCCTTGGGAGCGTTTGAGCAGTTCTTC. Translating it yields CATALGAFEQFF.

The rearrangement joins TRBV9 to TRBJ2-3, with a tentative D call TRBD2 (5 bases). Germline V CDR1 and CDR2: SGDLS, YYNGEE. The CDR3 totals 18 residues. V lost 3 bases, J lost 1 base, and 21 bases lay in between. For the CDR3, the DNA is TGTGCCAGCAGCGCCCATCCCCGAGAGGGTCGTCGCACAGATACGCAGTATTTT. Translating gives CASSAHPREGRRTDTQYF.

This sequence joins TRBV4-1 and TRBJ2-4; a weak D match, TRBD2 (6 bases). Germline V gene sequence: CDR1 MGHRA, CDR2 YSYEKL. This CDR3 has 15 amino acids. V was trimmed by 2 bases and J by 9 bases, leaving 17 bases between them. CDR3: CASSQPPPGGSIQYF. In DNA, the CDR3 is TGCGCCAGCAGCCAACCTCCTCCCGGGGGAAGCATTCAGTACTTC.